These T cell receptor beta chains were read from a single sample in a study of blood T cell repertoires in COVID-19. This table comes from immunoSEQ multiplex PCR, and its TCRdb copy is limited to in-frame clones, with some not included. This table has 350,000 to 500,000 clones, around nine tenths appearing once. Sequenced input: PBMCs or T cells enriched from blood (not recorded which). The receptors originated from a young woman who had been exposed to COVID-19. CDR3s include the opening cysteine and the closing phenylalanine or tryptophan. The order of the fields is J gene, D gene, clone size, V gene, CDR3 protein, CDR3 DNA. The D gene is left open where the match is weak. A row's size may be missing; if present it is once, few, many or a size class.

J: TRBJ2-3; D: TRBD2; size: -; V: TRBV10-3; CDR3: CAISDNPGLANPDTQYF; DNA: TGTGCCATCAGTGACAACCCGGGACTAGCCAACCCAGATACGCAGTATTTT
J: TRBJ1-5; D: -; size: -; V: TRBV4-1; CDR3: CASSQAAGPNQPQHF; DNA: TGCGCCAGCAGCCAAGCGGCAGGGCCCAATCAGCCCCAGCATTTT
J: TRBJ1-4; D: TRBD1; size: -; V: TRBV6-1; CDR3: CASSGQGAGTNEKLFF; DNA: TGTGCCAGCAGTGGCCAGGGGGCCGGAACTAATGAAAAACTGTTTTTT
J: TRBJ1-1; D: -; size: -; V: TRBV7-8; CDR3: CASSPNLGQGENTEAFF; DNA: TGTGCCAGCAGCCCGAACCTCGGCCAAGGGGAAAACACTGAAGCTTTCTTT
J: TRBJ2-7; D: TRBD1; size: once; V: TRBV28; CDR3: CASKLTGISYEQYF; DNA: TGTGCCAGCAAGTTGACAGGGATCTCCTACGAGCAGTACTTC
J: TRBJ2-1; D: TRBD2; size: -; V: TRBV4-3; CDR3: CASSQDKGGLAGSEQFF; DNA: TGCGCCAGCAGCCAAGATAAAGGGGGACTAGCGGGTTCTGAGCAGTTCTTC
J: TRBJ2-5; D: -; size: -; V: TRBV5-1; CDR3: CASSWGTPQETQYF; DNA: TGCGCCAGCAGCTGGGGGACACCCCAAGAGACCCAGTACTTC
J: TRBJ1-1; D: -; size: -; V: TRBV4-2; CDR3: CASSQDLPVGAGNTEAFF; DNA: TGTGCCAGCAGCCAAGATCTGCCGGTGGGGGCTGGGAACACTGAAGCTTTCTTT
J: TRBJ2-1; D: TRBD2; size: once; V: TRBV5-1; CDR3: CASSSSGRWRNEQFF; DNA: TGCGCCAGCAGCTCTAGCGGGAGATGGCGTAATGAGCAGTTCTTC
J: TRBJ1-4; D: -; size: -; V: TRBV27; CDR3: CASRPGTEATNEKLFF; DNA: TGTGCCAGCCGACCCGGGACTGAAGCAACTAATGAAAAACTGTTTTTT
J: TRBJ2-3; D: TRBD2; size: -; V: TRBV7-9; CDR3: CASSLGSGGTVRTDTQYF; DNA: TGTGCCAGCAGCTTAGGTAGCGGGGGGACGGTACGAACAGATACGCAGTATTTT
J: TRBJ2-6; D: -; size: -; V: TRBV19; CDR3: CASSQGTLGISGANVLTF; DNA: TGTGCCAGTAGCCAGGGGACCCTGGGGATCTCTGGGGCCAACGTCCTGACTTTC
J: TRBJ1-5; D: -; size: -; V: TRBV28; CDR3: CASRPSGEGQPQHF; DNA: TGTGCCAGCAGACCATCCGGGGAGGGTCAGCCCCAGCATTTT
J: TRBJ2-1; D: TRBD2; size: few; V: TRBV20-1; CDR3: CSASPASGGLSSYNEQFF; DNA: TGCAGTGCTAGTCCGGCTAGCGGGGGGCTGAGCTCCTACAATGAGCAGTTCTTC
J: TRBJ2-7; D: -; size: -; V: TRBV5-5; CDR3: CASSSNRVSAYEQYF; DNA: TGTGCCAGCAGCTCAAACAGGGTATCCGCCTACGAGCAGTACTTC
J: TRBJ2-3; D: TRBD2; size: -; V: TRBV2; CDR3: CASRILAGGPVADTQYF; DNA: TGTGCCAGCAGGATACTAGCGGGAGGGCCTGTAGCAGATACGCAGTATTTT
J: TRBJ1-3; D: -; size: -; V: TRBV28; CDR3: CASSSGGSGNTIYF; DNA: TGTGCCAGCAGTTCCGGGGGCTCTGGAAACACCATATATTTT
J: TRBJ2-1; D: -; size: -; V: TRBV28; CDR3: CASSTDSYNEQFF; DNA: TGTGCCAGCAGTACCGACAGCTACAATGAGCAGTTCTTC
J: TRBJ2-2; D: TRBD2; size: once; V: TRBV9; CDR3: CASSVAGGAGVAGELFF; DNA: TGTGCCAGCAGCGTAGCTGGCGGAGCGGGAGTCGCCGGGGAGCTGTTTTTT
J: TRBJ2-3; D: -; size: -; V: TRBV18; CDR3: CASSPLGGTDTQYF; DNA: TGTGCCAGCTCACCGCTGGGCGGGACAGATACGCAGTATTTT
J: TRBJ2-1; D: -; size: -; V: TRBV5-1; CDR3: CASSLAGLASSYEQFF; DNA: TGCGCCAGCAGCTTGGCCGGGCTAGCGAGTTCGTATGAGCAGTTCTTC
J: TRBJ1-5; D: -; size: -; V: TRBV19; CDR3: CASSISGNQPQHF; DNA: TGTGCCAGTAGTATATCAGGTAATCAGCCCCAGCATTTT
J: TRBJ2-7; D: -; size: -; V: TRBV7-8; CDR3: CASSLAAGYEQYF; DNA: TGTGCCAGCAGCTTAGCGGCGGGGTACGAGCAGTACTTC
J: TRBJ2-1; D: TRBD1; size: -; V: TRBV10-3; CDR3: CAISESFGQGNEGQQFF; DNA: TGTGCCATCAGTGAGAGTTTCGGACAGGGGAACGAAGGCCAGCAGTTCTTC
J: TRBJ2-7; D: TRBD2; size: once; V: TRBV29-1; CDR3: CSVESWAGGHEQYF; DNA: TGCAGCGTTGAATCGTGGGCGGGGGGCCACGAGCAGTACTTC
J: TRBJ1-6; D: TRBD1; size: -; V: TRBV27; CDR3: CASTQGDRTHSPLHF; DNA: TGTGCCAGCACTCAAGGGGACAGGACACATTCACCCCTCCACTTT
J: TRBJ2-1; D: -; size: -; V: TRBV28; CDR3: CASSSHSYETSSYNEQFF; DNA: TGTGCCAGCAGTTCCCACTCATACGAGACAAGCTCCTACAATGAGCAGTTCTTC
J: TRBJ2-7; D: -; size: -; V: TRBV19; CDR3: CASSPRGFEQYF; DNA: TGTGCCAGTAGTCCGCGGGGATTCGAGCAGTACTTC
J: TRBJ2-7; D: TRBD2; size: -; V: TRBV15; CDR3: CATSSGGFNEQYF; DNA: TGTGCCACCAGCAGCGGGGGGTTCAACGAGCAGTACTTC
J: TRBJ2-1; D: TRBD1; size: -; V: TRBV7-9; CDR3: CASRIVPGQETSSYNEQFF; DNA: TGTGCCAGCAGGATCGTACCGGGACAGGAGACTTCCTCCTACAATGAGCAGTTCTTC
J: TRBJ1-4; D: -; size: -; V: TRBV5-4; CDR3: CASSPSLNEKLFF; DNA: TGTGCCAGCAGCCCCTCCCTCAATGAAAAACTGTTTTTT
J: TRBJ1-3; D: -; size: -; V: TRBV14; CDR3: CASSQGPGEGNTIYF; DNA: TGTGCCAGCAGCCAAGGTCCGGGGGAGGGAAACACCATATATTTT
J: TRBJ2-2; D: -; size: -; V: TRBV18; CDR3: CASSATASPSTGELFF; DNA: TGTGCCAGCTCAGCGACGGCTAGCCCTTCCACCGGGGAGCTGTTTTTT
J: TRBJ1-1; D: -; size: -; V: TRBV6-6; CDR3: CASSTRLEGAFF; DNA: TGTGCCAGCAGTACCCGGCTTGAGGGAGCTTTCTTT
J: TRBJ2-6; D: -; size: -; V: TRBV7-7; CDR3: CASSNGPDSGANVLTF; DNA: TGTGCCAGCAGCAATGGGCCCGACTCTGGGGCCAACGTCCTGACTTTC
J: TRBJ1-3; D: -; size: -; V: TRBV7-8; CDR3: CASSLELRGNTIYF; DNA: TGTGCCAGCAGCTTAGAGTTGCGGGGAAACACCATATATTTT
J: TRBJ2-7; D: -; size: -; V: TRBV4-2; CDR3: CASSRISGDSGTYEQYF; DNA: TGTGCCAGCAGCCGAATTTCTGGAGATAGCGGAACCTACGAGCAGTACTTC
J: TRBJ2-1; D: TRBD2; size: -; V: TRBV27; CDR3: CASLQTSGSTYNEQFF; DNA: TGTGCCAGCCTTCAGACTAGCGGGAGTACCTACAATGAGCAGTTCTTC
J: TRBJ2-5; D: TRBD1; size: once; V: TRBV28; CDR3: CASSLDRSAPGGSQETQYF; DNA: TGTGCCAGCAGTTTGGACAGGTCAGCACCAGGGGGTTCCCAAGAGACCCAGTACTTC
J: TRBJ2-2; D: TRBD2; size: -; V: TRBV11-2; CDR3: CASSPRTAGGRAGELFF; DNA: TGTGCCAGCAGCCCACGGACTGCGGGGGGGCGCGCCGGGGAGCTGTTTTTT
J: TRBJ2-7; D: -; size: -; V: TRBV7-8; CDR3: CASSSSGQGKTYEQYF; DNA: TGTGCCAGCAGCTCCTCGGGGCAGGGGAAGACCTACGAGCAGTACTTC
J: TRBJ1-5; D: TRBD1; size: -; V: TRBV19; CDR3: CASSLTGVGQPQHF; DNA: TGTGCCAGTAGCCTGACAGGGGTCGGTCAGCCCCAGCATTTT
J: TRBJ1-5; D: -; size: -; V: TRBV4-1; CDR3: CASSQDWGGGMSNQPQHF; DNA: TGCGCCAGCAGCCAAGACTGGGGGGGAGGGATGAGCAATCAGCCCCAGCATTTT
J: TRBJ1-5; D: -; size: -; V: TRBV6-2/TRBV6-3; CDR3: CASSRGEKPQHF; DNA: TGTGCCAGCAGTCGGGGTGAGAAACCCCAGCATTTT
J: TRBJ2-3; D: -; size: -; V: TRBV5-1; CDR3: CASSLSAGETADTQYF; DNA: TGCGCCAGCAGCCTATCGGCAGGGGAGACGGCAGATACGCAGTATTTT
J: TRBJ1-3; D: TRBD1; size: -; V: TRBV30; CDR3: CAWSVGRGTGNTIYF; DNA: TGTGCCTGGAGTGTAGGCAGGGGGACAGGAAACACCATATATTTT
J: TRBJ1-1; D: -; size: -; V: TRBV15; CDR3: CATSSYRDAFF; DNA: TGTGCCACCAGCAGTTACAGGGATGCTTTCTTT
J: TRBJ2-7; D: -; size: once; V: TRBV9; CDR3: CASSVEGVSAYEQYF; DNA: TGTGCCAGCAGCGTAGAGGGTGTTAGCGCTTACGAGCAGTACTTC
J: TRBJ1-2; D: -; size: -; V: TRBV6-2/TRBV6-3; CDR3: CASSPGVSGVGYTF; DNA: TGTGCCAGCAGTCCGGGGGTAAGCGGTGTCGGCTACACCTTC
J: TRBJ2-7; D: -; size: -; V: TRBV3-1/TRBV3-2; CDR3: CASSRLGAGYEQYF; DNA: TGTGCCAGCAGCCGTTTGGGGGCGGGTTACGAGCAGTACTTC
J: TRBJ2-7; D: TRBD1; size: once; V: TRBV28; CDR3: CASWAPDRGYEQYF; DNA: TGTGCCAGCTGGGCCCCGGACAGGGGCTACGAGCAGTACTTC
J: TRBJ2-7; D: TRBD1; size: -; V: TRBV14; CDR3: CASSKGQGPSYEQYF; DNA: TGTGCCAGCAGCAAGGGACAGGGGCCCTCCTACGAGCAGTACTTC
J: TRBJ2-1; D: TRBD2; size: once; V: TRBV7-9; CDR3: CASSPGTSGTTSSYNEQFF; DNA: TGTGCCAGCAGCCCCGGGACTAGCGGGACCACAAGCTCCTACAATGAGCAGTTCTTC